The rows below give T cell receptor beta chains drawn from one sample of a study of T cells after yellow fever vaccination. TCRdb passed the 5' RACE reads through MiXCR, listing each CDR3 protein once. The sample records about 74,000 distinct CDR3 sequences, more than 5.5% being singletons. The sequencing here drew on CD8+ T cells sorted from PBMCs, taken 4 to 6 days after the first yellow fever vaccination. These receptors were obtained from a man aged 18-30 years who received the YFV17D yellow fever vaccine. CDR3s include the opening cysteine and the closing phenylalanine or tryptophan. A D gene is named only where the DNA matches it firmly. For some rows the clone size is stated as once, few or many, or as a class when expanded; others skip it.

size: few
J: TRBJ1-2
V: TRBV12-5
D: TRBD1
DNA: TGTGCTAGTGGTTTGGTAACTTCAGGGGGAGGTGGCTACACCTTC
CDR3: CASGLVTSGGGGYTF

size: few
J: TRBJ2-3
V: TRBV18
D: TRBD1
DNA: TGTGCCAGCTCACCGGACAGGGTTGGGGATACGCAGTATTTT
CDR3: CASSPDRVGDTQYF

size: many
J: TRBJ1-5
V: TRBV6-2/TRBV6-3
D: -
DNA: TGTGCCAGCAGCCTTCCAAGGTACGATCAGCCCCAGCATTTT
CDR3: CASSLPRYDQPQHF

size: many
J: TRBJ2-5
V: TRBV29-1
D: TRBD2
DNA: TGCAGCGTTGAACCCTCGGGAGCGGGGGAGACCCAGTACTTC
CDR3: CSVEPSGAGETQYF

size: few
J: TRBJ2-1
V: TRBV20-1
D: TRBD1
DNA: TGCAGTGCTAGACTCCGGGACAGGGACCCGAATGAGCAGTTCTTC
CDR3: CSARLRDRDPNEQFF

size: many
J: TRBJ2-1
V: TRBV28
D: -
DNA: TGTGCCAGCAGTCGGCAGACGTACAATGAGCAGTTCTTC
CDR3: CASSRQTYNEQFF

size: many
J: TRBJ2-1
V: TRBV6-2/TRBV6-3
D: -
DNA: TGTGCCAGCAGTTACTCCCCAGGGTCGCATGAGCAGTTCTTC
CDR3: CASSYSPGSHEQFF

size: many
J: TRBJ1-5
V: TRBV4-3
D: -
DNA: TGCGCCAGCAGCCAAGACGGCGGGGATCAGCCCCAGCATTTT
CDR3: CASSQDGGDQPQHF

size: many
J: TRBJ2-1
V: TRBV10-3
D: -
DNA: TGTGCCATCAGTGGGGACGGGGGCCGCAATGAGCAGTTCTTC
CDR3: CAISGDGGRNEQFF

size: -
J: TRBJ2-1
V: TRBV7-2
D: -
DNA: TGTGCCAGCAGCCAATATAGCTCCCGGGGGTATGAGCAGTTCTTC
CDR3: CASSQYSSRGYEQFF

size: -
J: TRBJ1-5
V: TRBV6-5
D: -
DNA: TGTGCCAGCAGTATGAATCAGCCCCAGCATTTT
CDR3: CASSMNQPQHF

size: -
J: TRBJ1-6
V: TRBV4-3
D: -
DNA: TGCGCCAGCAGCCTCCAGGGTCGGAATTCACCCCTCCACTTT
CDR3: CASSLQGRNSPLHF

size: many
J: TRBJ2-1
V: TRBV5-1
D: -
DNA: TGCGCCAGCAGCTTGATCACGAACGATGAGCAGTTCTTC
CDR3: CASSLITNDEQFF

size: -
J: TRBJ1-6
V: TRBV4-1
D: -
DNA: TGCGCCAGCAGCCTCGCCGGCGGGGCGAATTCACCCCTCCACTTT
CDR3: CASSLAGGANSPLHF

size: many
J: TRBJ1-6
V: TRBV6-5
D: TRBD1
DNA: TGTGCCAGCAGGGGACAGGGGGCCTATAATTCACCCCTCCACTTT
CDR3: CASRGQGAYNSPLHF

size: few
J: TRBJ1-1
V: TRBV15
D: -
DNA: TGTGCCACCAGCAGACGGACCCCGAACACTGAAGCTTTCTTT
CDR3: CATSRRTPNTEAFF

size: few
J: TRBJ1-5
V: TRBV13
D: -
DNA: TGTGCCAGCAGCTTAGGCACTCAGCCCCAGCATTTT
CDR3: CASSLGTQPQHF

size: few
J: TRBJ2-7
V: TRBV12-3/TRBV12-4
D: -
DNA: TGTGCCAGCAGTTTTGGTTTTGCCTACGAGCAGTACTTC
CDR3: CASSFGFAYEQYF

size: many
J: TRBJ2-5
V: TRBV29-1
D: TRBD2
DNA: TGCAGCGCCCAGGGAGGGATCCAAGAGACCCAGTACTTC
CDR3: CSAQGGIQETQYF

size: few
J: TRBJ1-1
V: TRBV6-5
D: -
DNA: TGTGCCAGCAGTCCCGGGACCCTTGAAGCTTTCTTT
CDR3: CASSPGTLEAFF

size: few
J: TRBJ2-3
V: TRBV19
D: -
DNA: TGTGCCAGCAATCACCGGGACTCCTACCTCACGACGCAGTATTTT
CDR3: CASNHRDSYLTTQYF

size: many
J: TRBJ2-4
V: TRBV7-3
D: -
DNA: TGTGCCAGCAGCTTAAGCCCGGGAGCCAAAAACATTCAGTACTTC
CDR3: CASSLSPGAKNIQYF

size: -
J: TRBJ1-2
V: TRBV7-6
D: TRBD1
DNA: TGTGCCAGCAGCCACCGGACAGGGCCTCCTTCGATTAACTATGGCTACACCTTC
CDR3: CASSHRTGPPSINYGYTF

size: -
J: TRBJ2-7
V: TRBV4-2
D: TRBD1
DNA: TGTGCCAGCAGCCAAGCAAGGGGGCAGGAGTCGTACGAGCAGTACTTC
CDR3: CASSQARGQESYEQYF

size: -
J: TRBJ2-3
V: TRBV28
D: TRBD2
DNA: TGTGCCATCTCAATACAGCGGGGGGGCTCAGATACGCAGTATTTT
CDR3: CAISIQRGGSDTQYF

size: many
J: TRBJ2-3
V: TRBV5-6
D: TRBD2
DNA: TGTGCCAGCAGCTTGGCGGTAGCGGGGGTGTCAGATACGCAGTATTTT
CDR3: CASSLAVAGVSDTQYF

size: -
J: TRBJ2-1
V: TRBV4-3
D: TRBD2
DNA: TGCGCCAGCTCCCTAGCGGGGGGCTCGGATGAGCAGTTCTTC
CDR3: CASSLAGGSDEQFF

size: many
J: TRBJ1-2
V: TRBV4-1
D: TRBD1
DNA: TGCGCCAGCAGCCAAGTAGGACAGGGTCCCTATGGCTACACCTTC
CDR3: CASSQVGQGPYGYTF

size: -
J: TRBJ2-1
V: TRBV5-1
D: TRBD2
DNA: TGCGCCAGCAGCCGGAGCGGGGGGGCCTACAATGAGCAGTTCTTC
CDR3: CASSRSGGAYNEQFF

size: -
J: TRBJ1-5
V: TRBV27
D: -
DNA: TGTGCCAGCTGTTGGGGGGGCGGCAATCAGCCCCAGCATTTT
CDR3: CASCWGGGNQPQHF

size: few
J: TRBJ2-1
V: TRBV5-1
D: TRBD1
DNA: TGCGCCAGCAGCACAGAAACGACAGGGGTCGCCTACAATGAGCAGTTCTTC
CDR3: CASSTETTGVAYNEQFF

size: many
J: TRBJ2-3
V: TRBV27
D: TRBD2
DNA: TGTGCCAGCAGTGTACTAGCGTCTAGGTATACGCAGTATTTT
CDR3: CASSVLASRYTQYF

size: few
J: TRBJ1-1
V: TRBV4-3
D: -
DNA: TGCGCCAGCAGCCAAGATAAACGATGGGAGGGTTTCCCGAACACTGAAGCTTTCTTT
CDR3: CASSQDKRWEGFPNTEAFF

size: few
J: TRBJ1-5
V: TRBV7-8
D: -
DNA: TGTGCCAGCAGCTTGCACGGGACCGAGGGGCATCAGCCCCAGCATTTT
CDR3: CASSLHGTEGHQPQHF

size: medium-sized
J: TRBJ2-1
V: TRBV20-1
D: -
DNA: TGCAGTGCTACCTCATGGGGGAGCTCCTACAATGAGCAGTTCTTC
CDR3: CSATSWGSSYNEQFF

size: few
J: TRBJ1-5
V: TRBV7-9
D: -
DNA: TGTGCCAGCAGCTTGGGGGACATCAGCAATCAGCCCCAGCATTTT
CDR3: CASSLGDISNQPQHF

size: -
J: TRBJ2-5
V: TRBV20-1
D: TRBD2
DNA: TGCAGTGCTACCGGGACTAGCGGGGACCCGATGGAGACCCAGTACTTC
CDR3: CSATGTSGDPMETQYF

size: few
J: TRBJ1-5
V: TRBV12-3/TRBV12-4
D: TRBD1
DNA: TGTGCCAGCAGTGGTTGGACAGGAGATAGCAATCAGCCCCAGCATTTT
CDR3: CASSGWTGDSNQPQHF

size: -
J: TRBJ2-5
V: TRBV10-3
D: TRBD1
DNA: TGTGCCATCAGTGAACAGGGGGCCGAAGAGACCCAGTACTTC
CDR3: CAISEQGAEETQYF

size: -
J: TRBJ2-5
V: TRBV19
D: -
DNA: TGTGCCAGTAGTACGTTTGGGGAGACCCAGTACTTC
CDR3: CASSTFGETQYF

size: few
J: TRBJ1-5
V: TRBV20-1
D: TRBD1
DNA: TGCAGTGCTGGCGTCGGGACAGGGAGCAATCAGCCCCAGCATTTT
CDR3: CSAGVGTGSNQPQHF

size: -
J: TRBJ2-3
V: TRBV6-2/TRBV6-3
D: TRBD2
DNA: TGTGCCAGCAGTTGGAGCCCCGGGGCGGGGGCAGATACGCAGTATTTT
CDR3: CASSWSPGAGADTQYF

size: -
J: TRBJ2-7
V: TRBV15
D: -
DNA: TGTGCCACCAGCCTTCACCCGGACAGATACTACGAGCAGTACTTC
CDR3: CATSLHPDRYYEQYF

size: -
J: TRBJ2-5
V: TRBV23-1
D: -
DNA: TGCGCCAGCTTAAAGGCCAGGGGCGAGACCCAGTACTTC
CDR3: CASLKARGETQYF

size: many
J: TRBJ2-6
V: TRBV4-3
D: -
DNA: TGCGCCAGCAGCCAAGAGTCCGCCTCTGGGGCCAACGTCCTGACTTTC
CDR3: CASSQESASGANVLTF

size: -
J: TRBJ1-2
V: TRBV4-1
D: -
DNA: TGCGCCAGCAGCCAAGAGGACAGCATACTTGGCTACACCTTC
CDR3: CASSQEDSILGYTF

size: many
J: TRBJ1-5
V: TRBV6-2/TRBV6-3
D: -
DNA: TGTGCCAGCAGTTATTCCGACAGTATCAATCAGCCCCAGCATTTT
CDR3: CASSYSDSINQPQHF

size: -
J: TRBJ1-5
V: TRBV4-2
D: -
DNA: TGTGCCAGCAGCCAAGGTGGTTCGGATCCAGTAGATCAGCCCCAGCATTTT
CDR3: CASSQGGSDPVDQPQHF

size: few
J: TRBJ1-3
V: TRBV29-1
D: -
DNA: TGCAGCGTTGCAAGTTCTGGAAACACCATATATTTT
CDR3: CSVASSGNTIYF

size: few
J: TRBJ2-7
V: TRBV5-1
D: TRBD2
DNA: TGCGCCAGCAGCTACCGCGGGGGGGGCTACGAGCAGTACTTC
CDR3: CASSYRGGGYEQYF

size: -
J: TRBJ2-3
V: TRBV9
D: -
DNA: TGTGCCAGCAGGGGGGACGGCACAGATACGCAGTATTTT
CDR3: CASRGDGTDTQYF

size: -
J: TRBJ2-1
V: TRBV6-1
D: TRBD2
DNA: TGTGCCAGCAGTATTCAGAGCGGGGGGCCCTACAATGAGCAGTTCTTC
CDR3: CASSIQSGGPYNEQFF

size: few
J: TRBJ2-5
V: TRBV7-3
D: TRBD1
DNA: TGTGCCAGCAGCGGTGGACAGGGGGTTTGGGAGACCCAGTACTTC
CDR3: CASSGGQGVWETQYF

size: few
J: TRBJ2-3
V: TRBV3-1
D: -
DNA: TGTGCCAGCAGCCAAGCACGGGGGAACAGATTCACAGATACGCAGTATTTT
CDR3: CASSQARGNRFTDTQYF

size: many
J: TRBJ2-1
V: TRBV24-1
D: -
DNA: TGTGCCACCAGTGACGGGGATGCTCCCTACAATGAGCAGTTCTTC
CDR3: CATSDGDAPYNEQFF